One sample yielded the 12 T cell receptor beta chains listed below, sequenced in a study of PD-1 blockade in classical Hodgkin lymphoma. Sequencing used immunoSEQ multiplex PCR; TCRdb keeps in-frame clones, though not all of them. The table lists approximately 17,000 clones, roughly 65% of them singletons, with 7.8% in the top ten. The time point: cycle 4 day 1 (C4D1), after 5 to 7 weeks of nivolumab. Each patient relapsed following autologous stem cell transplantation, and prior brentuximab vedotin exposure differed. The sequences come from peripheral blood mononuclear cells (PBMCs), collected before the fourth cycle of nivolumab. Receptors were obtained from a human donor with classical Hodgkin lymphoma.

The chain employs TRBV12-5 and TRBJ2-3, with no clear D. Looked up from germline, CDR1 is LGHNT and CDR2 is FRNRAP. V gave up 1 base and J gave up 10 bases, with 12 bases separating them. This CDR3 comprises 13 residues. This chain's CDR3 is CASGLDPSNAQYF. For the CDR3, the DNA is TGTGCTAGTGGTTTGGACCCCTCAAACGCGCAGTATTTT.

This clone is labeled medium-sized. In DNA, the CDR3 is TGTGCCAGCAGCCTTACCGGGACAGGGAATGCTGAAGCTTTCTTT. It encodes CASSLTGTGNAEAFF. This rearrangement joins TRBV4-2 to TRBJ1-1, with 9 bases lining up with TRBD1. This CDR3 region has 15 residues. Germline V lookup: CDR1 LGHNA, CDR2 YNFKEQ. With 4 bases clipped from V and 6 bases from J, the junction kept 9 bases outside the gene matches.

For this clone: The junction departs from the called germline gene at one end, perhaps through a read error. V gene TRBV5-3 combines with J gene TRBJ2-7; 12 bases agree with TRBD1. TRBV5-3 carries the ORF label, with uncertain function. The CDR3 is 15 residues long. CDR3 coding DNA: TGTGCCAGCAGCTCGGGGACAGGGGGCTTCTACGAGCAGTACTTC. Protein product: CASSSGTGGFYEQYF.

The V gene is TRBV7-6, the J gene TRBJ2-1; TRBD2 agrees at 14 bases. The CDR3 runs to 14 residues. Germline V CDR1 and CDR2: SGHVS, FNYEAQ. V lost 5 bases and J lost 8; bases outside the gene matches: 2. CDR3 region: CASSRGLAGDEQFF. The CDR3, as DNA: TGTGCCAGCAGCAGGGGACTAGCGGGAGATGAGCAGTTCTTC. The complete variable domain, with remaining parts taken from reference TRBV7-6 and TRBJ2-1, reads GAGVSQSPRYKVTKRGQDVALRCDPISGHVSLYWYRQALGQGPEFLTYFNYEAQQDKSGLPNDRFSAERPEGSISTLTIQRTEQRDSAMYRCASSRGLAGDEQFFGPGTRLTVL.

The chain recombines TRBV18 with TRBJ2-1, with D perhaps matching TRBD2 (6 bases). The CDR3 consists of 12 residues. V lost 5 bases and J lost 5, with 7 bases in between. From germline, CDR1 is KGHSH and CDR2 LQKENI. The CDR3 is CASSTGDNEQFF. CDR3 sequence (DNA): TGTGCCAGCTCAACGGGGGACAATGAGCAGTTCTTC.

V is TRBV6-5 and J is TRBJ2-1; 13 bases line up with TRBD2. This CDR3 has 15 amino acids. J gave up 6 bases and V 6 bases, and 5 bases lay outside the gene matches. CDR1 is MNHEY and CDR2 is SVGAGI in the germline V gene. CDR3 sequence (DNA): TGTGCCAGCAGATCTGGACTAGCGGGAGTCAATGAGCAGTTCTTC. Translation gives CASRSGLAGVNEQFF.

This rearrangement joins TRBV7-9 to TRBJ2-6, with D possibly TRBD1 on 6 matching bases. The germline V gene has CDR1 SEHNR and CDR2 FQNEAQ (reference sequence). The CDR3 totals 18 residues. Trimming removed 1 base at V and 0 bases at J, with 13 bases between. CDR3 sequence reads: CASSLETGSFSGANVLTF. The CDR3 coding sequence is TGTGCCAGCAGCTTAGAGACAGGCAGTTTCTCTGGGGCCAACGTCCTGACTTTC.

This chain uses TRBV4-2 with TRBJ2-7, with 12 nucleotides matching TRBD1. There are 15 residues in the CDR3. Germline CDR1 is LGHNA and CDR2 is YNFKEQ. The ends lost 0 bases at V and 6 bases at J; junction bases unmatched: 3. CDR3 in DNA: TGTGCCAGCAGCCAAGAGGGGACAGGGGGCGTCGAGCAGTACTTC. Translated, it gives CASSQEGTGGVEQYF.

This rearrangement joins TRBV29-1 to TRBJ2-1; maybe TRBD2 (5 bases). V was shortened by 6 bases and J by 0 bases, with 12 bases between the two germline ends. Germline V gene lookup returns CDR1 SQVTM and CDR2 ANQGSEA. The CDR3 is made up of 14 amino acids. The CDR3 DNA is TGCAGCGTCGCGGACTGGAGCTCCTACAATGAGCAGTTCTTC. Translation gives CSVADWSSYNEQFF.

This clone was seen a handful of times. This sequence joins TRBV11-2 and TRBJ2-1; TRBD2 agrees at 8 bases. J was trimmed by 8 bases and V by 5 bases; bases with no gene match: 14. The CDR3 is 16 residues long. Per germline, CDR1 SGHAT and CDR2 FQNNGV. CDR3 DNA: TGTGCCAGCAGCCCGGGAGCGGGAGCGCTCAGGGATGAGCAGTTCTTC. Its protein product is CASSPGAGALRDEQFF.

In this sample, this clone turned up a few times. The rearrangement uses TRBV2 and TRBJ2-7, with TRBD1 identical over 8 bases. Germline V gene data show CDR1 as SNHLY and CDR2 as FYNNEI. There are 14 residues in the CDR3. The trim removed 9 bases at V and 2 bases at J, leaving 9 bases unmatched. The CDR3 DNA follows: TGTGCCAGGGGACAGGCCCGCTTGCCCTACGAGCAGTACTTC. The encoded protein is CARGQARLPYEQYF.

This clone was seen more than once but under ten times. This chain links TRBV5-1 with TRBJ2-7; 7 nucleotides line up with TRBD2. Trimming cost V 7 bases and J 0 bases; bases outside gene matches: 7. Per germline, CDR1 SGHRS and CDR2 YFSETQ. The CDR3 is made up of 14 amino acids. CDR3: CASQELASSYEQYF. The CDR3 nucleotides are TGCGCCAGCCAAGAACTAGCGAGCTCCTACGAGCAGTACTTC.